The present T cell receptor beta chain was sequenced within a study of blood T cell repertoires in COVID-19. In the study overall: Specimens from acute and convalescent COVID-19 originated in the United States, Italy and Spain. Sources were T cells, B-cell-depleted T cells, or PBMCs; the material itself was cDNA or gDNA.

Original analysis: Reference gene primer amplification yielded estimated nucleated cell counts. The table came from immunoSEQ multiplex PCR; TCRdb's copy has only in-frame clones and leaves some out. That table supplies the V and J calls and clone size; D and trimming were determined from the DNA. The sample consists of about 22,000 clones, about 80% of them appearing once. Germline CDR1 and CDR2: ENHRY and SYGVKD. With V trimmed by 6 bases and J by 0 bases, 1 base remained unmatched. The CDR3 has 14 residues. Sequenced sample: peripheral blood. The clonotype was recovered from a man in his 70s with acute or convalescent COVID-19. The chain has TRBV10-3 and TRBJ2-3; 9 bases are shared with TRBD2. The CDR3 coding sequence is TGTGCCATCAGCGCGGGAGGGAGCACAGATACGCAGTATTTT. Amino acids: CAISAGGSTDTQYF.